This TCR beta chain was identified in a study of regulatory T cells in long-lasting Graves disease. Germline-derived CDR1 and CDR2 are KGHDR and SFDVKD. Losses at the gene ends were 3 bases for V and 9 bases for J; bases not matched to a gene: 10. This CDR3 region has 16 residues. Through Arm-PCR of CDR3 regions and iRepertoire HTBI primers, TCR beta libraries were built. A single record per CDR3 protein comes from TCRdb applying MiXCR to the multiplex PCR reads. The repertoire includes about 430,000 distinct CDR3 sequences, about 15% of them detected once, and approximately 7.6% sits in the top ten. Time point of the sample: newly diagnosed GD, antithyroid drugs for less than 3 months. RNA isolated from PBMCs was used to make the TCR library. There are many counts of this clonotype. These data were also filed under a second study, of T cells in Graves' hyperthyroidism and ophthalmopathy. In that study: Exclusion followed for patients with uncontrolled infection, other autoimmune disease, pregnancy or lactation.

The sample consisted of peripheral blood mononuclear cells (PBMCs), taken at new diagnosis, from a patient treated with antithyroid drugs. V is TRBV24-1 and J is TRBJ2-1, with TRBD2 identical over 10 bases. This clonotype originated in a middle-aged woman with Graves disease. This chain's CDR3 is CATSDPRAGGGGEQFF. The CDR3 coding sequence is TGTGCCACCAGTGATCCAAGAGCGGGAGGGGGTGGTGAGCAGTTCTTC.